Listed here are 15 T cell receptor beta chains from one sample, sequenced in a study of memory CD4+ T cells and cytomegalovirus serostatus (dated by TCRdb to about 2019). A FACSAria II was used to sort memory CD4+ T cells, defined as single viable CD3+CD4+CD8-CD45RO+ cells. Libraries came from the immunoSEQ multiplex PCR assay. TCRdb re-hosts the immuneACCESS table, in-frame sequences only. Its copies lack some clones; in the studies checked, an unresolved V gene accounts for under half of them, and the cause for the rest is not known. Within this sample are tens of thousands of clones, with 70% to 80% of them counted one time only. The ten largest clones capture almost 0.9% of the sample. What was sequenced was memory CD4+ T cells from blood. The receptors were gathered from an adult in good health and CMV-seronegative.

The chain carries TRBV28 and TRBJ2-6; 7 positions match TRBD1. The CDR3 contains 16 residues. The germline V gene has CDR1 MDHEN and CDR2 SYDVKM. V lost 7 bases, J lost 2 bases, and 8 bases stayed unmatched. The CDR3 reads CASTPGTVAGANVLTF. In DNA form, the CDR3 reads TGTGCCAGCACCCCAGGGACAGTTGCTGGGGCCAACGTCCTGACTTTC.

This chain joins TRBV7-6 and TRBJ2-2, with TRBD1 as a possible D gene (6 bases). The germline V gene has CDR1 SGHVS and CDR2 FNYEAQ. The V gene lost 1 base and the J gene lost 1 base, with 7 bases spanning the gap. CDR3 length equals 15 residues. Here the CDR3 reads CASSLGTVNTGELFF. As DNA, the CDR3 is TGTGCCAGCAGCTTAGGGACAGTGAACACCGGGGAGCTGTTTTTT.

This chain connects TRBV27 to TRBJ1-2; D is undetermined. The CDR3 spans 14 residues. V lost 5 bases and J 5 bases, leaving 15 bases between the germline ends. Per germline, CDR1 MNHEY and CDR2 SMNVEV (reference sequence). CDR3 bases: TGTGCCAGCAGTCGGACCGGTCCCGAGTATGGCTACACCTTC. Translating gives CASSRTGPEYGYTF.

This chain links TRBV5-1 with TRBJ2-5; TRBD1 aligns across 8 bases. This CDR3 is 15 amino acids long. After removal of 6 bases from V and 1 base from J, the junction contained 8 bases not matched to a gene. CDR1 SGHRS and CDR2 YFSETQ come from the germline V gene. CDR3 protein: CASTSWGQAQETQYF. The CDR3 DNA reads TGCGCCAGCACCTCCTGGGGACAGGCCCAAGAGACCCAGTACTTC.

The rearrangement uses TRBV6-6 and TRBJ1-1; 9 bases fit TRBD1. In germline, CDR1 is MNHNY, CDR2 SVGAGI (reference sequence). J gave up 4 bases and V 2 bases, and 2 bases lay outside the gene matches. The CDR3 is made up of 14 amino acids. CDR3 region: CASSYMGQGTEAFF. In DNA form, the CDR3 reads TGTGCCAGCAGTTACATGGGACAGGGCACTGAAGCTTTCTTT.

The CDR3 sequence: CAWSVRGAREKLFF. The CDR3 nucleotides are TGTGCCTGGAGTGTGCGGGGTGCGAGGGAAAAACTGTTTTTT. The rearrangement uses TRBV30 and TRBJ1-4, with D unclear. This CDR3 contains 14 residues. Per germline, CDR1 GTSNPN and CDR2 SVGIG (reference sequence). Between the trimmed V and J ends, which lost 0 bases and 8 bases, there was a span of 13 bases.

This chain uses TRBV29-1 with TRBJ2-7; TRBD1 aligns across 12 bases. The CDR3 totals 13 residues. The germline gives CDR1 SQVTM, CDR2 ANQGSEA. V gave up 3 bases and J gave up 7 bases; unmatched junction bases: 4. In DNA form, the CDR3 reads TGCAGCGTTGAGGGACAGGGGGCGCGTGAGCAGTACTTC. It translates to CSVEGQGAREQYF.

This sequence joins TRBV28 and TRBJ1-5; TRBD1 is a possible D gene (5 bases). The V gene lost 6 bases and the J gene lost 2 bases, with 11 bases spanning the gap. CDR3 size: 14 residues. Germline-derived CDR1 and CDR2 are MDHEN and SYDVKM. The CDR3 DNA follows: TGTGCCAGCAGCCCCATGGGGGGCAATCAGCCCCAGCATTTT. This sequence encodes CASSPMGGNQPQHF.

The rearrangement links TRBV19 to TRBJ1-2; D is unclear. The V end lost 6 bases, the J end lost 2 bases, and 16 bases lay between the germline ends. The CDR3 consists of 15 residues. Per germline, CDR1 LNHDA and CDR2 SQIVND (reference sequence). The CDR3 DNA reads TGTGCCAGTAGCCCCAGGAAGGGTACGAACTATGGCTACACCTTC. This sequence encodes CASSPRKGTNYGYTF. Combining the CDR3 with reference TRBV19 and TRBJ1-2 gives the whole variable domain DGGITQSPKYLFRKEGQNVTLSCEQNLNHDAMYWYRQDPGQGLRLIYYSQIVNDFQKGDIAEGYSVSREKKESFPLTVTSAQKNPTAFYLCASSPRKGTNYGYTFGSGTRLTVV.

This sequence joins TRBV11-1 and TRBJ2-2; D not resolved. The V gene's germline CDR1 is SGHAT and CDR2 FQDESV (reference sequence). The CDR3 sequence is 14 residues long. The V gene lost 2 bases and the J gene lost 6 bases, with 10 bases spanning the gap. CDR3 protein: CASSLRVVAGELFF. CDR3 DNA sequence: TGTGCCAGCAGCTTAAGAGTAGTGGCCGGGGAGCTGTTTTTT.

J is TRBJ1-1 and V is TRBV6-5; D gene ambiguous. The germline V and J ends were trimmed by 3 bases and 7 bases, with 12 bases remaining between them. Germline CDR1 reads MNHEY; CDR2 reads SVGAGI. The CDR3 consists of 13 residues. The CDR3 sequence is CASSYMGGGEAFF. The CDR3 DNA sequence: TGTGCCAGCAGTTATATGGGAGGAGGTGAAGCTTTCTTT.

The table lists this clone with a few counts. The chain carries TRBV10-3 and TRBJ1-5, with unresolved D. V shed 4 bases and J shed 0 bases, with 7 bases lying between them. This CDR3 is built from 14 residues. Per the germline V gene, CDR1 is ENHRY and CDR2 is SYGVKD. DNA of the CDR3: TGTGCCATCAGTGGTGGAGCTAGCAATCAGCCCCAGCATTTT. Encoded protein: CAISGGASNQPQHF.

This clone was found a few times. The gene calls are TRBV25-1 and TRBJ2-7, with 7 bases fitting TRBD1. The CDR3 runs to 14 residues. The germline V gene has CDR1 MGHDK and CDR2 SYGVNS. The junction had 4 bases not matched to a gene; V was cut back by 4 bases and J by 1 base. The CDR3, as DNA: TGTGCCAGCAGTGGGGTGGGACAGTCCTACGAGCAGTACTTC. This sequence encodes CASSGVGQSYEQYF.

The V gene is TRBV10-2, the J gene TRBJ2-2, with D possibly matching TRBD1 (6 bases). Germline CDR1 and CDR2: WSHSY and SAAADI. This CDR3 has 15 residues. Deletions cut 2 bases from V and 5 bases from J, with 12 bases between. CDR3 bases: TGCGCCAGCAGTGAGAAGGCAGGGGTAACCGGGGAGCTGTTTTTT. It is translated as CASSEKAGVTGELFF.

The V and J genes are TRBV2 and TRBJ1-5; 7 nucleotides line up with TRBD1. Trimming at V came to 4 bases and at J to 3 bases, leaving 6 bases not matched to a gene. Germline assignment: CDR1 SNHLY and CDR2 FYNNEI. The CDR3 totals 15 residues. The CDR3: CASSGDRVNNQPQHF. The CDR3 DNA is TGTGCCAGCAGTGGAGACAGGGTGAACAATCAGCCCCAGCATTTT.